Listed below are T cell receptor beta chains from one sample, sequenced in a study of shared clonotypes between healthy human individuals. Assay: immunoSEQ multiplex PCR; the TCRdb copy retains only in-frame clones and omits some. The sample carries about 1.1 million clones, around three quarters recorded once. Sequencing was done on a sample of memory CD4+ T cells from PBMCs. The source of these receptors is a man aged 18 to 29 in good health. Some clones in this sample may be carry-over from other donors' samples. CDR3s include the opening cysteine and the closing phenylalanine or tryptophan. D genes are given only for firm matches. Not all rows give a size; the values are once, few, many and, for expanded clones, a class.

clone size | D gene | J gene | V gene | CDR3 protein | CDR3 DNA
few | . | TRBJ1-5 | TRBV19 | CASSGAGNQPQHF | TGTGCCAGTAGTGGGGCAGGCAATCAGCCCCAGCATTTT
. | TRBD2 | TRBJ2-1 | TRBV6-4 | CASSDSSTSGWKDLYNEQFF | TGTGCCAGCAGTGACTCGTCGACTAGCGGGTGGAAGGACCTTTACAATGAGCAGTTCTTC
. | . | TRBJ1-4 | TRBV4-1 | CASSQEKGRSEKLFF | TGCGCCAGCAGCCAAGAGAAAGGGAGGAGTGAAAAACTGTTTTTT
. | TRBD2 | TRBJ2-1 | TRBV7-9 | CASSLLAAYNEQFF | TGTGCCAGCAGCTTGCTAGCGGCTTACAATGAGCAGTTCTTC
. | TRBD1 | TRBJ2-2 | TRBV7-8 | CASSRGRAGELFF | TGTGCCAGCAGCAGGGGGCGTGCCGGGGAGCTGTTTTTT
. | . | TRBJ1-4 | TRBV14 | CASSQDPLTTTEKLFF | TGTGCCAGCAGCCAAGATCCCCTGACGACCACTGAAAAACTGTTTTTT
. | . | TRBJ2-3 | TRBV9 | CASSRRSTDTQYF | TGTGCCAGCAGCCGCCGAAGCACAGATACGCAGTATTTT
. | TRBD1 | TRBJ2-3 | TRBV5-1 | CASSLAQGVRDTQYF | TGCGCCAGCAGCTTGGCCCAGGGGGTGCGAGATACGCAGTATTTT
. | TRBD1 | TRBJ2-3 | TRBV29-1 | CSVRQGAGTDTQYF | TGCAGCGTCCGACAGGGGGCCGGCACAGATACGCAGTATTTT
. | . | TRBJ1-1 | TRBV12-5 | CASGLTLDGMNTEAFF | TGTGCTAGTGGTTTGACCCTGGACGGGATGAACACTGAAGCTTTCTTT
. | TRBD1 | TRBJ2-7 | TRBV5-1 | CASSLDRDRAAYEQYF | TGCGCCAGCAGCTTGGACCGGGACAGGGCGGCCTACGAGCAGTACTTC
. | TRBD2 | TRBJ2-2 | TRBV7-9 | CASKKGGSGELFF | TGTGCCAGCAAAAAGGGCGGGAGCGGGGAGCTGTTTTTT
few | TRBD1 | TRBJ1-2 | TRBV7-9 | CASSPYEGAYGYTF | TGTGCCAGCAGCCCGTATGAGGGGGCATATGGCTACACCTTC
. | . | TRBJ2-7 | TRBV28 | CASSLHSYEQYF | TGTGCCAGCAGTTTACATAGCTACGAGCAGTACTTC
. | . | TRBJ1-4 | TRBV2 | CASSVEQGGEKLFF | TGTGCCAGCAGTGTTGAACAGGGTGGTGAAAAACTGTTTTTT
few | . | TRBJ2-7 | TRBV10-3 | CAISESRYEQYF | TGTGCCATCAGTGAGTCGAGGTACGAGCAGTACTTC
. | . | TRBJ1-2 | TRBV20-1 | CSAVLYYGYTF | TGCAGTGCCGTCCTGTACTATGGCTACACCTTC
. | TRBD1 | TRBJ1-2 | TRBV7-3 | CASSFGTGSNNYGYTF | TGTGCCAGCAGCTTTGGGACAGGGTCCAATAACTATGGCTACACCTTC
. | TRBD2 | TRBJ2-7 | TRBV18 | CASSPLAGNLHEQYF | TGTGCCAGCTCACCTCTAGCGGGAAATTTGCACGAGCAGTACTTC
. | . | TRBJ1-1 | TRBV18 | CASSSPGARRNTEAFF | TGTGCCAGCTCATCCCCCGGGGCACGGCGGAACACTGAAGCTTTCTTT
. | TRBD2 | TRBJ2-5 | TRBV5-1 | CASSLLAGDGETQYF | TGCGCCAGCAGCTTACTAGCGGGAGATGGAGAGACCCAGTACTTC
. | TRBD2 | TRBJ2-6 | TRBV2 | CASSKQKPSGRPSSGANVLTF | TGTGCCAGCAGCAAACAGAAACCTAGCGGGAGACCTTCCTCTGGGGCCAACGTCCTGACTTTC
. | TRBD2 | TRBJ2-3 | TRBV18 | CASSPSRGGRADTQYF | TGTGCCAGCTCACCGAGTAGGGGCGGGAGAGCCGATACGCAGTATTTT
. | TRBD1 | TRBJ2-7 | TRBV27 | CASSLYDRGPSYEQYF | TGTGCCAGCAGTTTATACGACAGGGGCCCGTCCTACGAGCAGTACTTC
. | TRBD2 | TRBJ2-2 | TRBV6-5 | CASSFTSGSTGELFF | TGTGCCAGCAGTTTTACTAGCGGGAGCACCGGGGAGCTGTTTTTT
. | . | TRBJ2-7 | TRBV29-1 | CSAMDGGYEQYF | TGCAGCGCCATGGACGGAGGGTACGAGCAGTACTTC
. | . | TRBJ1-1 | TRBV11-2 | CASSPDPGTEAFF | TGTGCCAGCAGCCCTGATCCGGGGACTGAAGCTTTCTTT
. | TRBD1 | TRBJ1-2 | TRBV28 | CASSPGQKNYGYTF | TGTGCCAGCAGCCCGGGACAGAAGAACTATGGCTACACCTTC
. | . | TRBJ2-3 | TRBV27 | CATAGAASASTDTQYF | TGTGCCACCGCCGGGGCGGCTAGCGCTAGCACAGATACGCAGTATTTT
. | TRBD2 | TRBJ2-3 | TRBV7-2 | CASSLPRLAGGSLGTQYF | TGTGCCAGCAGCCTACCCCGACTAGCGGGAGGGTCATTGGGTACGCAGTATTTT
. | TRBD1 | TRBJ1-1 | TRBV18 | CASSYQGGNTEAFF | TGTGCCAGCTCGTACCAGGGGGGGAACACTGAAGCTTTCTTT
. | . | TRBJ2-5 | TRBV27 | CASSRSLTEIQETQYF | TGTGCCAGCAGCCGGAGCCTGACAGAGATACAAGAGACCCAGTACTTC
. | . | TRBJ2-7 | TRBV28 | CAVTRGTSRTYEQYF | TGTGCCGTCACTAGGGGGACGAGCCGAACCTACGAGCAGTACTTC
. | TRBD2 | TRBJ2-7 | TRBV7-2 | CASSLGLVTYEQYF | TGTGCCAGCAGCTTGGGACTAGTCACCTACGAGCAGTACTTC
. | . | TRBJ2-1 | TRBV6-6 | CASSYSAGNNEQFF | TGTGCCAGCAGTTACTCTGCGGGGAACAATGAGCAGTTCTTC
. | TRBD2 | TRBJ2-7 | TRBV28 | CASRPPGLGSGEQYF | TGTGCCAGCAGGCCCCCGGGACTAGGGTCGGGCGAGCAGTACTTC
few | . | TRBJ2-1 | TRBV28 | CASSQTSFYSYNEQFF | TGTGCCAGCAGCCAAACTAGCTTTTATTCCTACAATGAGCAGTTCTTC
. | TRBD2 | TRBJ2-1 | TRBV5-1 | CASSLLAGVDEQFF | TGCGCCAGCAGCCTGCTAGCGGGAGTAGATGAGCAGTTCTTC
. | TRBD2 | TRBJ2-7 | TRBV7-2 | CASSYLGGGVGEQYF | TGTGCCAGCAGCTACCTAGGCGGGGGAGTCGGCGAGCAGTACTTC
. | . | TRBJ2-1 | TRBV20-1 | CSGAREGEQFF | TGCAGTGGGGCGAGGGAAGGTGAGCAGTTCTTC
once | TRBD2 | TRBJ2-5 | TRBV4-1 | CASSQDRVAGYETQYF | TGCGCCAGCAGCCAAGATAGGGTAGCGGGTTACGAGACCCAGTACTTC
. | . | TRBJ1-2 | TRBV7-9 | CASSLEGGSSYTF | TGTGCCAGCAGCTTAGAGGGAGGATCCAGCTACACCTTC
. | . | TRBJ2-5 | TRBV4-1 | CASSHSPRNRDQETQYF | TGCGCCAGCAGCCACTCCCCTCGAAACAGGGACCAAGAGACCCAGTACTTC
. | TRBD2 | TRBJ2-7 | TRBV2 | CASRQTSGNGLEQYF | TGTGCCAGCAGACAAACTAGCGGGAATGGCCTCGAGCAGTACTTC
. | . | TRBJ1-1 | TRBV5-6 | CASSLGQGGGTEAFF | TGTGCCAGCAGCTTGGGGCAGGGTGGGGGGACTGAAGCTTTCTTT
. | . | TRBJ2-6 | TRBV19 | CASSATGANVLTF | TGTGCCAGTAGTGCTACTGGGGCCAACGTCCTGACTTTC
. | TRBD1 | TRBJ2-7 | TRBV7-2 | CASSLGLLVPGTEFNEQYF | TGTGCCAGCAGCTTAGGTCTCTTGGTTCCCGGGACAGAATTTAACGAGCAGTACTTC
. | . | TRBJ2-2 | TRBV5-1 | CASTIRAGNTGELFF | TGCGCCAGCACCATTAGGGCGGGAAACACCGGGGAGCTGTTTTTT
few | . | TRBJ1-5 | TRBV18 | CASSPHTGGNQPQHF | TGTGCCAGCTCACCGCATACAGGCGGCAATCAGCCCCAGCATTTT
. | . | TRBJ2-3 | TRBV7-2 | CASSLEQGRGTQYF | TGTGCCAGCAGCTTAGAACAGGGTCGAGGTACGCAGTATTTT
. | . | TRBJ2-5 | TRBV18 | CASSGPRRQETQYF | TGTGCCAGCTCAGGCCCTAGAAGACAAGAGACCCAGTACTTC
. | . | TRBJ2-3 | TRBV9 | CASSSIVADTQYF | TGTGCCAGCAGCAGTATAGTGGCAGATACGCAGTATTTT
. | TRBD1 | TRBJ1-5 | TRBV28 | CASSLGQGNQPQHF | TGTGCCAGCAGTTTAGGACAGGGCAATCAGCCCCAGCATTTT
. | TRBD1 | TRBJ1-1 | TRBV7-9 | CASGFGPGTGVSEAFF | TGTGCCAGCGGTTTTGGTCCCGGGACAGGGGTCTCTGAAGCTTTCTTT
. | . | TRBJ1-3 | TRBV9 | CASSVGGREGGIYF | TGTGCCAGCAGCGTAGGGGGCAGGGAAGGAGGCATATATTTT
. | . | TRBJ1-2 | TRBV9 | CASSVGLTGQRNYGYTF | TGTGCCAGCAGCGTAGGTCTAACGGGGCAGAGAAACTATGGCTACACCTTC
. | TRBD2 | TRBJ2-5 | TRBV7-9 | CASSLQTSSGSMKTQYF | TGTGCCAGCAGCTTACAGACCTCTAGCGGGAGTATGAAGACCCAGTACTTC
. | TRBD1 | TRBJ1-3 | TRBV11-2 | CASSLGTADSGNTIYF | TGTGCCAGCAGCCTCGGGACAGCAGACTCTGGAAACACCATATATTTT